One sample yielded the 2 T cell receptor beta chains listed below, sequenced in a study of cytomegalovirus exposure and HLA in healthy donors. Researchers ran the PCR with 60 Vbeta and 13 Jbeta primers. The method was immunoSEQ multiplex PCR; TCRdb's version includes in-frame clones alone and lacks a portion of them. This repertoire shows approximately 190,000 clones, roughly 80% found once; its top ten account for 6.3%. The sequenced material came from PBMCs. The receptors here all came from a man aged 40-55 years in good health and CMV-seropositive.

This clone was seen only once. The V and J genes are TRBV4-3 and TRBJ2-5; tentative D call: TRBD1 (5 bases). The CDR3 totals 15 residues. Per germline, CDR1 LGHNA and CDR2 YSLEER. Trimming took off 3 bases at V and 4 bases at J, with 15 bases between the two ends. In DNA, the CDR3 is TGCGCCAGCAGCCAGAACCCAGGGTTAGGAGAGACCCAGTACTTC. Amino acids: CASSQNPGLGETQYF.

A remark on this clone: Mismatch with germline at one junction end may stem from a read error. The chain combines TRBV7-9 with TRBJ2-2; 14 nucleotides match TRBD2. Germline CDR1 reads SEHNR; CDR2 reads FQNEAQ (reference sequence). The CDR3 loop spans 16 amino acids. The CDR3 sequence is CSSSVGGLAGDGELFF. The CDR3 DNA reads as TGTTCCAGCAGCGTAGGGGGACTAGCGGGAGACGGGGAGCTGTTTTTT.